This TCR beta chain was identified in a study of OX40 agonist ivuxolimab in advanced cancers. Study overall: Patients received ivuxolimab, an intravenous treatment, every 2 weeks at 0.01 to 10 mg/kg. Study findings and constraints: There were, on average, more expanded clones in CD8+ T cells than in CD4+. Patients who responded partially at 0.1-3.0 mg/kg showed clonal expansion ranking among the lowest.

The data were produced by immunoSEQ multiplex PCR, yet TCRdb's version contains in-frame clones alone and is incomplete. The table shows under 85,000 clones, with 94% occurring only once. With respect to this clone: The antigen remains unidentified.

Per germline, CDR1 LNHDA and CDR2 SQIVND (reference sequence). The CDR3 has 18 amino acids. V was trimmed by 6 bases and J by 6 bases, leaving 26 bases between them. The chain links TRBV19 to TRBJ2-2; TRBD2 might be the D (5 bases). This clonotype was sampled from an adult with an advanced solid tumor such as melanoma, head and neck, liver or kidney cancer. This specimen consisted of CD4+ or CD8+ T cells sorted from blood, obtained in a trial of the OX40 agonist ivuxolimab. CDR3 sequence (DNA): TGTGCCAGTAGCATGACCCCTACTAGTTCCCCTCCCGCCGGGGAGCTGTTTTTT. Translated, it gives CASSMTPTSSPPAGELFF. The entire variable domain, with the rest obtained from reference TRBV19 and TRBJ2-2, is as follows: DGGITQSPKYLFRKEGQNVTLSCEQNLNHDAMYWYRQDPGQGLRLIYYSQIVNDFQKGDIAEGYSVSREKKESFPLTVTSAQKNPTAFYLCASSMTPTSSPPAGELFFGEGSRLTVL.